Listed here are 27 T cell receptor beta chains from one sample, sequenced in a study of identifying expanded T cells in peripheral blood. Libraries were prepared by immunoSEQ multiplex PCR; TCRdb keeps only in-frame clonotypes and omits some of them. The table includes 100,000 or so clones, 75% to 90% detected once. Source material: blood. The receptors stem from a person aged 18 to 75 in good health.

This chain links TRBV29-1 with TRBJ2-1; 9 nucleotides align to TRBD2. The CDR3 runs to 14 residues. The V and J ends lost 4 bases and 1 base, in that order; junction bases with no gene match: 2. Germline loops: CDR1 SQVTM, CDR2 ANQGSEA. CDR3 sequence reads: CSVGTSVSYNEQFF. CDR3 nucleotides: TGCAGCGTTGGGACTAGCGTTTCCTACAATGAGCAGTTCTTC.

In DNA form, the CDR3 reads TGTGCCAGCAGCCTTAGTCTGGCCTCCAACACTGAAGCTTTCTTT. Its translation: CASSLSLASNTEAFF. The J gene is TRBJ1-1, the V gene TRBV7-9; D gene uncertain. Germline V gene sequence: CDR1 SEHNR, CDR2 FQNEAQ (reference sequence). V lost 5 bases and J lost 2, with 15 bases in between. The CDR3 contains 15 residues.

The chain is built from TRBV30 and TRBJ2-1; TRBD1 matches 8 bases. Germline trimming cut 6 bases from V and 7 bases from J; bases unmatched to any gene: 11. Germline V gene sequence: CDR1 GTSNPN, CDR2 SVGIG (reference sequence). The CDR3 contains 14 residues. The CDR3 spells CACSQQGVGNEQFF. CDR3 nucleotides: TGTGCCTGCTCTCAACAGGGGGTAGGGAATGAGCAGTTCTTC.

The sample holds a few counts of this clone. The V and J genes are TRBV5-1 and TRBJ1-1; D is undetermined. The ends were cut back, 2 bases at V and 6 bases at J, with 11 bases in the middle. Germline CDR1 SGHRS, CDR2 YFSETQ. This CDR3 region has 13 residues. In DNA, the CDR3 is TGCGCCAGCAGCTTAAAGGCCCGGGCTGAAGCTTTCTTT. Residues: CASSLKARAEAFF. The full variable domain, in which reference TRBV5-1 and TRBJ1-1 provide the parts outside the CDR3, is KAGVTQTPRYLIKTRGQQVTLSCSPISGHRSVSWYQQTPGQGLQFLFEYFSETQRNKGNFPGRFSGRQFSNSRSEMNVSTLELGDSALYLCASSLKARAEAFFGQGTRLTVV.

This chain joins TRBV6-4 and TRBJ2-2, with D possibly being TRBD2 (6 bases). Germline V gene lookup returns CDR1 MRHNA and CDR2 SNTAGT. V was pared by 8 bases and J by 4 bases, with 20 bases between. This CDR3 contains 16 residues. DNA for the CDR3: TGTGCCAGCTGTTGGACTTGGCGGGATGGCACCGGGGAGCTGTTTTTT. Translated, it gives CASCWTWRDGTGELFF.

The V gene is TRBV19, the J gene TRBJ1-2; 8 bases agree with TRBD1. CDR1 and CDR2 from the germline V gene are LNHDA and SQIVND (reference sequence). V lost 5 bases to trimming and J lost 6 bases; unmatched junction nucleotides: 11. The CDR3 spans 15 residues. The CDR3 spells CASSVSGGASNGYTF. CDR3 bases: TGTGCCAGTAGTGTCTCAGGGGGCGCGTCTAATGGCTACACCTTC.

The rearrangement joins TRBV5-1 to TRBJ2-3; possibly TRBD2 for D (7 bases). V was pared by 7 bases and J by 0 bases, with 15 bases between. The germline V gene has CDR1 SGHRS and CDR2 YFSETQ. The CDR3 runs to 15 residues. In nucleotides, the CDR3 is TGCGCCAGCGGGAGGGGGTCTACTAGCACAGATACGCAGTATTTT. This gives the protein CASGRGSTSTDTQYF.

The chain recombines TRBV9 with TRBJ1-5, with D perhaps matching TRBD1 (5 bases). V was clipped by 0 bases and J by 7 bases, with 14 bases between them. This CDR3 comprises 15 residues. The germline V gene has CDR1 SGDLS and CDR2 YYNGEE. In nucleotides, the CDR3 is TGTGCCAGCAGCGTAGGGGGGGTTGGAGGACAGCCCCAGCATTTT. Its translation is CASSVGGVGGQPQHF.

The chain links TRBV11-2 to TRBJ2-7, with 7 bases matching TRBD1. This CDR3 has 14 amino acids. The J segment lost 0 bases and the V segment lost 5 bases, leaving 4 bases of the junction unmatched. Germline CDR1 reads SGHAT; CDR2 reads FQNNGV. This CDR3 is CASSPGQLSYEQYF. In DNA form, the CDR3 reads TGTGCCAGCAGCCCGGGACAGCTCTCCTACGAGCAGTACTTC.

This chain uses TRBV29-1 with TRBJ2-3; D possibly uses TRBD1 or TRBD2 (5 bases each). Trimming removed 1 base at V and 6 bases at J, with 17 bases between. The CDR3 loop spans 15 amino acids. In germline, CDR1 is SQVTM, CDR2 ANQGSEA. The CDR3 coding sequence is TGCAGCGTTGAAGGGGTTGGGGGTTTCACGGATACGCAGTATTTT. Its protein is CSVEGVGGFTDTQYF.

The sample holds one count of this clone. The J gene is TRBJ2-1, the V gene TRBV18, with D maybe TRBD2 (5 bases). Germline V gives CDR1 KGHSH, CDR2 LQKENI. V dropped 3 bases and J dropped 0 bases, with 9 bases sitting between them. This CDR3 spans 15 amino acids. CDR3 sequence reads: CASSPIASSYNEQFF. The DNA of the CDR3 is TGTGCCAGCTCACCGATAGCGTCCTCCTACAATGAGCAGTTCTTC. Full variable domain (rest looked up from reference TRBV18 and TRBJ2-1): NAGVMQNPRHLVRRRGQEARLRCSPMKGHSHVYWYRQLPEEGLKFMVYLQKENIIDESGMPKERFSAEFPKEGPSILRIQQVVRGDSAAYFCASSPIASSYNEQFFGPGTRLTVL.

This chain joins TRBV30 and TRBJ1-6; the D is unclear. V shed 5 bases and J shed 7 bases, with 12 bases lying between them. Germline CDR1 and CDR2: GTSNPN and SVGIG (reference sequence). The CDR3 contains 13 residues. DNA for the CDR3: TGTGCCTGGGGAACAACAGCCAATTCACCCCTCCACTTT. Translated, it gives CAWGTTANSPLHF. The complete variable domain, with remaining parts taken from reference TRBV30 and TRBJ1-6, reads SQTIHQWPATLVQPVGSPLSLECTVEGTSNPNLYWYRQAAGRGLQLLFYSVGIGQISSEVPQNLSASRPQDRQFILSSKKLLLSDSGFYLCAWGTTANSPLHFGNGTRLTVT.

This chain links TRBV5-1 with TRBJ2-1; weak D call: TRBD1 (5 bases). The germline V and J ends were trimmed by 1 base and 10 bases, with 21 bases remaining between them. The CDR3 is made up of 16 amino acids. Germline loops: CDR1 SGHRS, CDR2 YFSETQ. For the CDR3, the DNA is TGCGCCAGCAGCTTGCGAGAGACAGTAAGGTACGGGGAGCAGTTCTTC. Translating gives CASSLRETVRYGEQFF.

The chain joins TRBV4-3 to TRBJ2-1; TRBD2 might be the D (6 bases). This CDR3 comprises 15 residues. V shed 2 bases and J shed 0 bases, with 8 bases lying between them. Germline CDR1 and CDR2: LGHNA and YSLEER. CDR3 coding DNA: TGCGCCAGCAGCCAAATGACTAGCTCCTACAATGAGCAGTTCTTC. This translates into CASSQMTSSYNEQFF.

The rearrangement uses TRBV2 and TRBJ2-7, with 10 bases identical to TRBD1. Per germline, CDR1 SNHLY and CDR2 FYNNEI. V lost 8 bases to trimming and J lost 2 bases; unmatched junction nucleotides: 6. The CDR3 totals 14 residues. CDR3 bases: TGTGCCAGCCGGGGGACAGGGGAAACCTACGAGCAGTACTTC. It is translated as CASRGTGETYEQYF.

This clone came up once. The chain is built from TRBV27 and TRBJ1-5, with TRBD1 identical over 7 bases. The CDR3 has 16 residues. V lost 3 bases and J lost 0; bases outside the gene matches: 5. CDR1 is MNHEY, CDR2 SMNVEV, per germline (reference sequence). The CDR3 region is CASSLAPGGSNQPQHF. The CDR3 bases are TGTGCCAGCAGTTTGGCACCAGGGGGTAGCAATCAGCCCCAGCATTTT.

The CDR3 region has the DNA TGTGCCAGCAGCTTGGTTACCGAGCGGGAAAAACTGTTTTTT. The encoded protein is CASSLVTEREKLFF. The chain combines TRBV5-4 with TRBJ1-4; D unclear. Germline CDR1 reads SGHNT; CDR2 reads YYREEE (reference sequence). This CDR3 has 14 residues. V lost 0 bases and J 8 bases, leaving 11 bases between the germline ends. Combining the CDR3 with reference TRBV5-4 and TRBJ1-4 gives the whole variable domain ETGVTQSPTHLIKTRGQQVTLRCSSQSGHNTVSWYQQALGQGPQFIFQYYREEENGRGNFPPRFSGLQFPNYSSELNVNALELDDSALYLCASSLVTEREKLFFGSGTQLSVL.

The V call is TRBV10-3, the J call TRBJ1-3; possibly TRBD1 for D (5 bases). Germline V gene sequence: CDR1 ENHRY, CDR2 SYGVKD. The CDR3 covers 18 residues. Trimming took 2 bases from V and 0 from J, leaving 17 bases between them. The CDR3 here is CAISEPISGAHSGNTIYF. The DNA of the CDR3 is TGTGCCATCAGTGAGCCAATCAGCGGGGCCCACTCTGGAAACACCATATATTTT.

This clone was seen only once. The rearrangement links TRBV6-1 to TRBJ2-1; D may correspond to TRBD1 or TRBD2 (6 bases each). Trimming cost V 11 bases and J 0 bases, with 14 bases left between them. Germline V gene lookup returns CDR1 MNHNS and CDR2 SASEGT. CDR3 length: 14 amino acids. The DNA of the CDR3 is TGTGCCTGCAAGGGGGGACACTCCTACAATGAGCAGTTCTTC. Translating gives CACKGGHSYNEQFF.

The rearrangement joins TRBV2 to TRBJ2-2; D may match TRBD1 or TRBD2 (5 bases each). The CDR3 consists of 14 residues. Looked up from germline, CDR1 is SNHLY and CDR2 is FYNNEI. V was clipped by 1 base and J by 7 bases, with 10 bases between them. The CDR3 region has the DNA TGTGCCAGCAGTGAAGAGGGACGGCTCGGGGAGCTGTTTTTT. Translation gives CASSEEGRLGELFF.

Only one count was recorded for this clone. This sequence joins TRBV4-1 and TRBJ2-1, with D possibly being TRBD2 (6 bases). There are 15 residues in the CDR3. CDR1 and CDR2 from the germline V gene are MGHRA and YSYEKL. The germline V and J ends were trimmed by 6 bases and 0 bases, with 12 bases remaining between them. CDR3 sequence: CASRGGEGSYNEQFF. CDR3 nucleotide sequence: TGCGCCAGCAGGGGCGGGGAAGGCTCCTACAATGAGCAGTTCTTC.

V is TRBV27 and J is TRBJ1-1, with D possibly being TRBD1 (5 bases). V lost 7 bases and J 5 bases, leaving 17 bases between the germline ends. This CDR3 has 14 residues. Germline assignment: CDR1 MNHEY and CDR2 SMNVEV (reference sequence). CDR3 protein: CASIGKGVRTEAFF. The CDR3 nucleotides are TGTGCCAGCATTGGTAAAGGGGTTAGGACTGAAGCTTTCTTT.

The chain couples TRBV4-1 to TRBJ1-5, with D uncertain. Germline V lookup: CDR1 MGHRA, CDR2 YSYEKL. The CDR3 is 13 residues long. V lost 1 base to trimming and J lost 4 bases, with 5 bases between them. The CDR3 DNA sequence: TGCGCCAGCAGCCAAGTGGGGAATCAGCCCCAGCATTTT. It specifies CASSQVGNQPQHF.

The chain joins TRBV29-1 to TRBJ2-3; 11 bases agree with TRBD1. CDR3 size: 16 residues. V was pared by 2 bases and J by 3 bases, with 7 bases of the junction left unmatched. Germline V gene data show CDR1 as SQVTM and CDR2 as ANQGSEA. DNA for the CDR3: TGCAGCGTTGAAAAGAGGACAGGGGGCAGTACAGATACGCAGTATTTT. Translating it yields CSVEKRTGGSTDTQYF.

This clone was recorded only once. The CDR3 spells CAISVGDGVRAGYTF. CDR3 sequence (DNA): TGTGCCATCAGTGTCGGAGACGGGGTCCGTGCGGGCTACACCTTC. The chain has TRBV10-3 and TRBJ1-2; D unclear. Germline CDR1 ENHRY, CDR2 SYGVKD. The CDR3 loop spans 15 amino acids. Trimming pared 4 bases from V and 8 bases from J, leaving 20 bases between.

The J gene is TRBJ1-2, the V gene TRBV20-1, with D possibly being TRBD1 (6 bases). Per the germline V gene, CDR1 is DFQATT and CDR2 is SNEGSKA (reference sequence). CDR3 size: 11 residues. Between the trimmed V and J ends, which lost 5 bases and 11 bases, there was a span of 15 bases. The CDR3 DNA reads TGCAGTGCTTCCCCGGGACACGGTTACACCTTC. Protein product: CSASPGHGYTF.

The chain employs TRBV6-1 and TRBJ2-7, with 7 bases matching TRBD1. V shed 9 bases and J 4 bases; nucleotides not matched to a gene: 3. Germline V CDR1 and CDR2: MNHNS, SASEGT. The CDR3 contains 11 residues. CDR3 sequence reads: CASGTAYEQYF. The CDR3 DNA follows: TGTGCCAGTGGGACAGCGTACGAGCAGTACTTC.